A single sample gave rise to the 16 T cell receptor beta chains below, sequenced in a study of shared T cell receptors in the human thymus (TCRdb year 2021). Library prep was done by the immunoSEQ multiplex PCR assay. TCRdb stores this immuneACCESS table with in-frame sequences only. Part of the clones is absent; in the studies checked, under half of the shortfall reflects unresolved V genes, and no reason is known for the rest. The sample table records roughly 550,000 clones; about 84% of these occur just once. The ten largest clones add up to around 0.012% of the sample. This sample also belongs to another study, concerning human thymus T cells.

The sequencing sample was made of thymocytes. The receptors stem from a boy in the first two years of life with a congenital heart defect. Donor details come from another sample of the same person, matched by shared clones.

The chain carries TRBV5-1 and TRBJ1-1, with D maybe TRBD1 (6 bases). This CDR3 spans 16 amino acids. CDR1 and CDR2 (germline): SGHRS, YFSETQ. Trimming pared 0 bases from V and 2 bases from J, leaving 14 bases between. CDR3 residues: CASSLVGEGGNTEAFF. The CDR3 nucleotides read TGCGCCAGCAGCTTGGTAGGGGAGGGGGGTAACACTGAAGCTTTCTTT.

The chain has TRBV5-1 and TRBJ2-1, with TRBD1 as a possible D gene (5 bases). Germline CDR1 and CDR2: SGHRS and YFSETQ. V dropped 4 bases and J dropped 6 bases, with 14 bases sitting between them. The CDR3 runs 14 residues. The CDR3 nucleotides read TGCGCCAGCAGCCGGGTCGGACACCCCAATGAGCAGTTCTTC. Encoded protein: CASSRVGHPNEQFF.

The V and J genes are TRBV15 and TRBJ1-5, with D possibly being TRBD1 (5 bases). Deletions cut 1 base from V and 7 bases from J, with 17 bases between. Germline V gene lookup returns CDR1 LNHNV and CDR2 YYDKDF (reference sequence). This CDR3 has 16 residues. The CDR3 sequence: CATSRVRGSRGQPQHF. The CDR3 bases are TGTGCCACCAGCAGAGTGCGGGGCTCTCGAGGGCAGCCCCAGCATTTT.

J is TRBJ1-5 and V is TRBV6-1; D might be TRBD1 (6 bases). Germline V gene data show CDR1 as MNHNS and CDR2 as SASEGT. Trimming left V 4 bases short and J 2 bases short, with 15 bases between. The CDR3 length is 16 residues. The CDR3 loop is CASSGRYRVGNQPQHF. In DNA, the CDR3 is TGTGCCAGCAGTGGCAGATACAGGGTGGGCAATCAGCCCCAGCATTTT.

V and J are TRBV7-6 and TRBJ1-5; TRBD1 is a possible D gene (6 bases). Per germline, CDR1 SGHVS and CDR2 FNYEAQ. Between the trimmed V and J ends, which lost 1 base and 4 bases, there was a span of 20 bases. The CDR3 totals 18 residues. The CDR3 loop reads CASSLEGHKGQGNQPQHF. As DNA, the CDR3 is TGTGCCAGCAGCTTAGAGGGCCATAAGGGCCAGGGGAATCAGCCCCAGCATTTT.

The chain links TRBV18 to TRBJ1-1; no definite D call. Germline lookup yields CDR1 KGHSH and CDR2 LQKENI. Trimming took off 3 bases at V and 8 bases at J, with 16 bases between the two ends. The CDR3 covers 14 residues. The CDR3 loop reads CASSPDGVVTEAFF. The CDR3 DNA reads TGTGCCAGCTCACCGGACGGGGTGGTTACAGAAGCTTTCTTT.

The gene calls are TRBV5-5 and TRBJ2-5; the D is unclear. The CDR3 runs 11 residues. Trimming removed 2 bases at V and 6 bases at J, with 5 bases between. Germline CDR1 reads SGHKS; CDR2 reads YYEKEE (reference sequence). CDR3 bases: TGTGCCAGCAGCTTCAAAAAGACCCAGTACTTC. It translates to CASSFKKTQYF.

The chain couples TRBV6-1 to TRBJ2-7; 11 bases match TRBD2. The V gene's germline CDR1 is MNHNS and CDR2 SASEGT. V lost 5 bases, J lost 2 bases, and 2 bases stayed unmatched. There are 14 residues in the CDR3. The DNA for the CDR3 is TGTGCCAGCAGTAGACTAGCGGGAACCTACGAGCAGTACTTC. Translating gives CASSRLAGTYEQYF.

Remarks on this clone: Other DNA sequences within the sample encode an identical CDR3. CDR3 sequence (DNA): TGTGCCAGCAGTCCCCGTGACAGGATACCCTACGAGCAGTACTTC. This encodes CASSPRDRIPYEQYF. This chain links TRBV27 with TRBJ2-7; D is possibly TRBD1 (6 bases). Trimming took off 5 bases at V and 2 bases at J, with 16 bases between the two ends. Germline lookup yields CDR1 MNHEY and CDR2 SMNVEV (reference sequence). The length of the CDR3 is 15 residues.

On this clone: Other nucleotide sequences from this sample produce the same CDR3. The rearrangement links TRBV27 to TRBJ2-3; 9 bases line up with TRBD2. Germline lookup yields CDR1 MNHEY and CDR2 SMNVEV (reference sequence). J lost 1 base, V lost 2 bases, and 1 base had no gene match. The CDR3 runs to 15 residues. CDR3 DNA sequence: TGTGCCAGCAGTTTACCTAGCGGGGGCACAGATACGCAGTATTTT. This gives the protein CASSLPSGGTDTQYF.

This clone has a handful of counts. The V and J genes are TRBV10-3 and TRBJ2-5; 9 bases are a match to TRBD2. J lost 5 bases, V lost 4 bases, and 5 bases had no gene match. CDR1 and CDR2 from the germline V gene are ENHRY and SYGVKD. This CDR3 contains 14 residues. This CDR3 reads CAISGGLAGETQYF. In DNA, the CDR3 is TGTGCCATCAGTGGGGGACTAGCTGGGGAGACCCAGTACTTC.

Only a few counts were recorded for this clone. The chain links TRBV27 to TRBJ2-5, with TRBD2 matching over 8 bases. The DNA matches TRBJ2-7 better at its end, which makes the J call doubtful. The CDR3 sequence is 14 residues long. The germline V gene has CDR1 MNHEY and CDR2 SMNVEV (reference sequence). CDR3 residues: CASRSGRETYEQYF. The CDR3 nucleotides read TGTGCCAGCAGGTCCGGGAGGGAAACCTACGAGCAGTACTTC.

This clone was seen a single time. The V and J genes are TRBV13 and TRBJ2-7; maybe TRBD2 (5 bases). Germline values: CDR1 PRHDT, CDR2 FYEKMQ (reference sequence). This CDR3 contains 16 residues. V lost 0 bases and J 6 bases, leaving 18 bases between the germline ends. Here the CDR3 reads CASSLGLGRALSEQYF. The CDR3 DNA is TGTGCCAGCAGCTTAGGCCTAGGGAGAGCCCTTTCCGAGCAGTACTTC.

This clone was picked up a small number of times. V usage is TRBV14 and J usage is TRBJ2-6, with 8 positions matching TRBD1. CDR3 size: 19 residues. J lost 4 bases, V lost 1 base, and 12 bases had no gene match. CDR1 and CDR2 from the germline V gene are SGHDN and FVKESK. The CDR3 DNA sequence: TGTGCCAGCAGCCAAGTTGGTGGGACAGGCAAGATCGGGGCCAACGTCCTGACTTTC. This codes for CASSQVGGTGKIGANVLTF.

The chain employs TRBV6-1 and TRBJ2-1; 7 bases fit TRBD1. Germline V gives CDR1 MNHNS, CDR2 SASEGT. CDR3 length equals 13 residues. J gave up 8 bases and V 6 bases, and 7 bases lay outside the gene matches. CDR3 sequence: CASRYRGRDEQFF. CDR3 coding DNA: TGTGCCAGCAGGTACAGGGGACGGGATGAGCAGTTCTTC.

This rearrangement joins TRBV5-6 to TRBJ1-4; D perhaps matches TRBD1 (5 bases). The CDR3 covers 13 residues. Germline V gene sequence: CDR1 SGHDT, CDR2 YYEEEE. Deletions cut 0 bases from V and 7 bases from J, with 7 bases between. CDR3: CASSLVGGEKLFF. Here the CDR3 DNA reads TGTGCCAGCAGCTTGGTCGGGGGTGAAAAACTGTTTTTT. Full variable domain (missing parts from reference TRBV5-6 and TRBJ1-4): DAGVTQSPTHLIKTRGQQVTLRCSPKSGHDTVSWYQQALGQGPQFIFQYYEEEERQRGNFPDRFSGHQFPNYSSELNVNALLLGDSALYLCASSLVGGEKLFFGSGTQLSVL.